A single sample gave rise to the 6 T cell receptor beta chains below, sequenced in a study of response to subunit inactivated influenza vaccine. TCRdb fed the RT-PCR reads into MiXCR, producing one record per CDR3 protein. The sample has around 750,000 distinct CDR3 sequences, approximately 21% seen once. Material: PBMCs from blood, obtained 4 to 6 days after vaccination. The origin of the receptors is a man aged 50 to 60 who received an inactivated influenza vaccine.

This clonotype has at least ten counts. The chain uses TRBV11-2 and TRBJ2-3; 7 bases match TRBD1. CDR3 length equals 15 residues. Germline values: CDR1 SGHAT, CDR2 FQNNGV. V lost 1 base, J lost 1 base, and 2 bases stayed unmatched. Here the CDR3 reads CASSLGGQRTDTQYF. The CDR3, as DNA: TGTGCCAGCAGCTTAGGGGGACAGCGCACAGATACGCAGTATTTT.

This clonotype appeared a few times. This rearrangement joins TRBV12-3 or TRBV12-4 to TRBJ2-1; TRBD2 aligns across 10 bases. J was trimmed by 15 bases and V by 1 base; bases with no gene match: 9. The CDR3 length is 14 residues. CDR3 sequence reads: CASSLDASGGVWFF. Here the CDR3 DNA reads TGTGCCAGCAGTTTAGACGCTAGCGGGGGAGTTTGGTTCTTC.

This clonotype was found many times. This chain joins TRBV12-3 or TRBV12-4 and TRBJ1-2; TRBD1 might be the D (6 bases). V lost 5 bases to trimming and J lost 5 bases, with 21 bases between them. There are 16 residues in the CDR3. CDR3 DNA sequence: TGTGCCAGCAGTCTCCGGTTAACGGGACATTCGTATGGCTACACCTTC. This translates into CASSLRLTGHSYGYTF.

This clonotype was observed a few times. The genes are TRBV4-3 and TRBJ1-6; D unclear. With 0 bases removed from V and 9 bases from J, the gap between germline ends came to 6 bases. The CDR3 contains 13 residues. Germline V CDR1 and CDR2: LGHNA, YSLEER. DNA of the CDR3: TGCGCCAGCAGCCAAGATAGTCGTTCACCCCTCCACTTT. Encoded protein: CASSQDSRSPLHF.

This clonotype was counted many times. The V and J genes are TRBV6-5 and TRBJ1-5; D unclear. The germline gives CDR1 MNHEY, CDR2 SVGAGI. The V and J ends lost 2 bases and 3 bases respectively, with 5 bases between them. The CDR3 length is 13 residues. This CDR3 reads CASSYQVNQPQHF. The CDR3 DNA reads as TGTGCCAGCAGTTACCAGGTCAATCAGCCCCAGCATTTT.

This clonotype was counted between two and nine times. The chain has TRBV5-1 and TRBJ2-1, with unresolved D. This CDR3 comprises 13 residues. V shed 4 bases and J shed 13 bases, with 18 bases lying between them. Germline loops: CDR1 SGHRS, CDR2 YFSETQ. Here the CDR3 reads CASSPLDTVGQFF. The CDR3 nucleotides are TGCGCCAGCAGCCCGCTTGACACCGTTGGCCAGTTCTTC.